Described below is a single TCR beta chain sequence and its context. Its antigen remains unknown. The sample belongs to a study of cytomegalovirus exposure and HLA in healthy donors. The CDR3 has 16 amino acids. The germline V gene encodes CDR1 LNHNV and CDR2 YYDKDF (reference sequence). V shed 0 bases and J shed 0 bases, with 8 bases lying between them. Findings and limits, study-wide: The HLA-A and HLA-B alleles of most subjects were reportedly predicted accurately from TCR beta sequences. Excluded were some V segments that proved indistinguishable, including TRBV6-2 and TRBV6-3. With later analysis, a missense DCLRE1C variant became linked to TCR beta V- and J-gene trimming. A later examination showed that TCR association rates differed by HLA locus, with DRB1 most and HLA-C fewest.

The PCR contained 60 Vbeta and 13 Jbeta primers. Sequenced by immunoSEQ multiplex PCR; TCRdb stores in-frame clones only, minus some. The clone table shows approximately 170,000 clones, with the ten largest holding around 0.79%. The chain has TRBV15 and TRBJ2-2; no definite D call. Material: PBMCs. This receptor was obtained from a woman aged 18-35 years in good health and CMV-seropositive. Here the CDR3 DNA reads TGTGCCACCAGCAGAGACTCTAGGTCGAACACCGGGGAGCTGTTTTTT. Translated, it gives CATSRDSRSNTGELFF.